This entry lists 19 T cell receptor beta chains sequenced from one sample in a study of blood T cell repertoires in COVID-19. Sequencing used immunoSEQ multiplex PCR; TCRdb keeps in-frame clones, though not all of them. Seen here are approximately 110,000 clones, around 90% observed once, and the top ten hold around 2.1%. Source material: peripheral blood. These receptors all stem from a man aged 45 to 65 with COVID-19, enrolled during active disease.

CDR3 protein: CASSSGRASEQFF. The CDR3, as DNA: TGTGCCAGTAGTAGCGGGAGGGCCAGTGAGCAGTTCTTC. The chain combines TRBV19 with TRBJ2-1, with 9 nucleotides matching TRBD2. Per germline, CDR1 LNHDA and CDR2 SQIVND (reference sequence). This CDR3 has 13 amino acids. V was pared by 4 bases and J by 9 bases, with 4 bases of the junction left unmatched.

In its sample, this clone was seen a few times. The J gene is TRBJ1-5, the V gene TRBV3-1 (or the pseudogene TRBV3-2); D not certain. The CDR3 has 16 residues. Per the germline V gene, CDR1 is LGHDT and CDR2 is YNNKEL (reference sequence). Trimming took 4 bases from V and 0 from J, leaving 13 bases between them. CDR3 in amino acids: CASSLTTGGSNQPQHF. The CDR3 DNA reads TGTGCCAGCAGCCTAACGACGGGAGGTAGCAATCAGCCCCAGCATTTT.

The chain joins TRBV6-2 or TRBV6-3 to TRBJ1-1; no clear D. Germline CDR1 MNHEY, CDR2 SVGEGT. The CDR3 extends over 15 amino acids. V was shortened by 0 bases and J by 0 bases, with 8 bases between the two germline ends. CDR3 sequence reads: CASSYSWRMNTEAFF. The CDR3 region has the DNA TGTGCCAGCAGTTACTCGTGGCGGATGAACACTGAAGCTTTCTTT.

The CDR3 DNA reads as TGCGCCAGCAGCCAAGATCTTGAGTCTGCGAACACCGGGGAGCTGTTTTTT. Protein: CASSQDLESANTGELFF. The V gene is TRBV4-1, the J gene TRBJ2-2; D is undetermined. V gave up 0 bases and J gave up 0 bases, with 11 bases separating them. Germline CDR1 and CDR2: MGHRA and YSYEKL. The CDR3 runs 17 residues.

This clone has just one count. The rearrangement joins TRBV6-6 to TRBJ1-4, with 9 positions matching TRBD1. V trimming: 10 bases; J trimming: 0 bases; junction bases outside the gene matches: 21. The germline CDR1 and CDR2 sequences are MNHNY and SVGAGI (reference sequence). CDR3 length: 20 residues. CDR3 nucleotides: TGTGCCACCAGCGGACGTCGGGACAGGGTAGAAGTTACAACTAATGAAAAACTGTTTTTT. This codes for CATSGRRDRVEVTTNEKLFF.

As DNA, the CDR3 is TGTGCCAGCAGCTTAGAGGGGACTAGCCGGAGGAATGAGCAGTTCTTC. It translates to CASSLEGTSRRNEQFF. The rearrangement uses TRBV7-2 and TRBJ2-1; 9 nucleotides agree with TRBD2. The CDR3 is 16 residues long. CDR1 is SGHTA and CDR2 is FQGNSA in the germline V gene. Trimming took 1 base from V and 7 from J; bases not matched to a gene: 8. The full variable domain, completed using reference TRBV7-2 and TRBJ2-1, is GAGVSQSPSNKVTEKGKDVELRCDPISGHTALYWYRQSLGQGLEFLIYFQGNSAPDKSGLPSDRFSAERTGGSVSTLTIQRTQQEDSAVYLCASSLEGTSRRNEQFFGPGTRLTVL.

The chain is built from TRBV6-5 and TRBJ1-4; 10 bases map to TRBD1. V lost 10 bases and J lost 3; bases outside the gene matches: 8. There are 15 residues in the CDR3. Germline V CDR1 and CDR2: MNHEY, SVGAGI. CDR3 nucleotides: TGTGCCACCAGGGACAGGGGTTTGTCTAATGAAAAACTGTTTTTT. Translated: CATRDRGLSNEKLFF.

This chain uses TRBV24-1 with TRBJ1-5; no firm D call. This CDR3 contains 15 residues. Per the germline V gene, CDR1 is KGHDR and CDR2 is SFDVKD. The V end was cut by 4 bases, the J end by 5 bases, with 14 bases between. The CDR3 here is CATSDPNEKHQPQHF. Written as DNA, the CDR3 is TGTGCCACCAGTGACCCCAACGAGAAGCATCAGCCCCAGCATTTT.

The chain has TRBV6-2 or TRBV6-3 and TRBJ2-2; D is perhaps TRBD1 (6 bases). V lost 0 bases, J lost 4 bases, and 18 bases lay in between. The CDR3 spans 18 residues. Germline lookup yields CDR1 MNHEY and CDR2 SVGEGT. Here the CDR3 reads CASSYSRAGVETTGELFF. The CDR3 coding sequence is TGTGCCAGCAGTTACTCGAGGGCAGGGGTCGAGACCACCGGGGAGCTGTTTTTT.

The V gene is TRBV6-6, the J gene TRBJ2-1; 7 nucleotides align to TRBD2. The CDR3 is 11 amino acids. Unmatched junction bases numbered 6, after V lost 5 bases and J lost 14 bases. CDR1 and CDR2 (germline): MNHNY, SVGAGI (reference sequence). CDR3: CASSNQRDKFF. As DNA, the CDR3 is TGTGCCAGCAGTAACCAGCGGGATAAGTTCTTC.

The genes are TRBV18 and TRBJ1-2, with no clear D. CDR1 is KGHSH, CDR2 LQKENI, per germline. Trimming removed 3 bases from V and 7 bases from J, with 15 bases in between. CDR3 length: 14 residues. Written as DNA, the CDR3 is TGTGCCAGCTCACCCCGACGCGGCTATGGTGGCTACACCTTC. This sequence encodes CASSPRRGYGGYTF.

The chain is built from TRBV19 and TRBJ2-3; possibly TRBD1 for D (6 bases). In germline, CDR1 is LNHDA, CDR2 SQIVND (reference sequence). CDR3 length: 17 residues. Trimming removed 5 bases from V and 1 base from J, with 19 bases in between. The chain's CDR3 is CASSPRQDSGGTDTQYF. The CDR3, as DNA: TGTGCCAGTAGTCCCCGGCAGGACAGTGGCGGCACAGATACGCAGTATTTT. The full variable domain, its missing parts supplied by reference TRBV19 and TRBJ2-3, is DGGITQSPKYLFRKEGQNVTLSCEQNLNHDAMYWYRQDPGQGLRLIYYSQIVNDFQKGDIAEGYSVSREKKESFPLTVTSAQKNPTAFYLCASSPRQDSGGTDTQYFGPGTRLTVL.

Here the CDR3 reads CASSQKTGTQNEKLFF. The CDR3, as DNA: TGTGCCAGCAGCCAGAAGACAGGGACACAAAATGAAAAACTGTTTTTT. V gene TRBV5-4 combines with J gene TRBJ1-4; TRBD1 agrees at 7 bases. After removal of 4 bases from V and 5 bases from J, the junction contained 11 bases not matched to a gene. The CDR3 extends over 16 amino acids. Germline CDR1 SGHNT, CDR2 YYREEE (reference sequence).

V and J are TRBV4-1 and TRBJ2-4; 11 nucleotides match TRBD2. The V segment lost 2 bases and the J segment 3 bases; nucleotides outside the gene matches: 6. The CDR3 runs to 17 residues. The germline CDR1 and CDR2 sequences are MGHRA and YSYEKL. The CDR3 sequence is CASSQPTSGKGKNIQYF. CDR3 nucleotide sequence: TGCGCCAGCAGCCAACCGACTAGCGGGAAGGGCAAAAACATTCAGTACTTC.

The CDR3 sequence is CASSRSGGGTEAFF. Written as DNA, the CDR3 is TGCGCCAGCAGTCGGTCAGGGGGTGGCACTGAAGCTTTCTTT. The J gene is TRBJ1-1, the V gene TRBV23-1, with 7 bases fitting TRBD1. TRBV23-1 is reported as an ORF; its role is uncertain. This CDR3 is 14 amino acids long. Unmatched junction bases numbered 6, after V lost 4 bases and J lost 4 bases.

V is TRBV23-1 and J is TRBJ2-7; 9 positions agree with TRBD1. TRBV23-1 is flagged as an ORF with uncertain function. CDR3 length equals 18 residues. Trimming removed 6 bases from V and 0 bases from J; junction bases left unmatched: 15. CDR3 nucleotide sequence: TGCGCCAGCAGCGGGAAAAGGACAGGGGAGCGGGTCTCCTACGAGCAGTACGTC. As protein: CASSGKRTGERVSYEQYV.

The V and J genes are TRBV5-1 and TRBJ2-1; TRBD2 matches at 10 bases. The CDR3 covers 16 residues. V shed 0 bases, J shed 8 bases, and the junction held 8 bases outside the gene matches. CDR1 and CDR2 (germline): SGHRS, YFSETQ. The CDR3 DNA reads TGCGCCAGCAGCTTGGAGCCTAGCGGGAGTGAGTATGAGCAGTTCTTC. Amino acid sequence: CASSLEPSGSEYEQFF.

This clone was seen just once. The chain employs TRBV25-1 and TRBJ2-5, with TRBD1 matching over 11 bases. The CDR3 consists of 15 residues. J lost 2 bases, V lost 3 bases, and 2 bases had no gene match. Per the germline V gene, CDR1 is MGHDK and CDR2 is SYGVNS. DNA for the CDR3: TGTGCCAGCAGTGAGGGACAGGGGGGTCAAGAGACCCAGTACTTC. Amino acid sequence: CASSEGQGGQETQYF.

This clone was detected a few times. The chain couples TRBV6-1 to TRBJ1-5; D unclear. The germline CDR1 and CDR2 sequences are MNHNS and SASEGT. The CDR3 extends over 13 amino acids. Deletions cut 2 bases from V and 10 bases from J, with 12 bases between. In nucleotides, the CDR3 is TGTGCCAGCAGTGAAAGTCGGGTTGGTCCCCAGCATTTT. Translated: CASSESRVGPQHF.